A single sample is the source of the 28 T cell receptor beta chains below, sequenced in a study of T cell clones after liver transplantation. TCRdb's copy holds only in-frame clones and misses some; the assay was immunoSEQ multiplex PCR. The sample carries about 51,000 clones, less than 90% recorded once. The starting material was CD8+ T cells from blood, obtained 12 months after liver transplant. The receptors here all came from a human patient who received a liver transplant. Some T cells may have come from the graft donor.

For the CDR3, the DNA is TGTGCCAGCAGCGCTAGGACTAGCGGGAGGGAAGAGCAGTTCTTC. It yields the protein CASSARTSGREEQFF. This rearrangement joins TRBV9 to TRBJ2-1; 15 positions agree with TRBD2. There are 15 residues in the CDR3. Germline CDR1 is SGDLS and CDR2 is YYNGEE. V gave up 3 bases and J gave up 10 bases; unmatched junction bases: 5.

V usage is TRBV27 and J usage is TRBJ2-7; D is uncertain. CDR3 length equals 11 residues. Germline V gene sequence: CDR1 MNHEY, CDR2 SMNVEV (reference sequence). V lost 3 bases to trimming and J lost 0 bases, with 0 bases between them. CDR3 nucleotides: TGTGCCAGCAGTTTCTCCTACGAGCAGTACTTC. Amino acid sequence: CASSFSYEQYF.

The chain links TRBV4-2 to TRBJ2-1; D gene unclear. The CDR3 runs to 16 residues. Trimming stripped 4 bases from V and 0 bases from J, with 13 bases between. Germline CDR1 LGHNA, CDR2 YNFKEQ. DNA of the CDR3: TGTGCCAGCAGCCCTCTTCTAAGTAACTCCTACAATGAGCAGTTCTTC. This encodes CASSPLLSNSYNEQFF.

The chain joins TRBV5-1 to TRBJ2-1, with a possible D match to TRBD1 (5 bases). Trimming shortened V by 4 bases and J by 8 bases, and 10 bases separated the two germline ends. Germline CDR1 reads SGHRS; CDR2 reads YFSETQ. The CDR3 length is 12 residues. CDR3 nucleotides: TGCGCCAGCAGCGTGTTAGGGGATGAGCAGTTCTTC. This gives the protein CASSVLGDEQFF.

The chain links TRBV28 to TRBJ1-4; tentatively, D is TRBD1 (5 bases). Trimming cost V 6 bases and J 7 bases, with 15 bases left between them. The CDR3 loop spans 14 amino acids. Germline V gives CDR1 MDHEN, CDR2 SYDVKM. The CDR3 region is CASSFDGGSEKLFF. DNA of the CDR3: TGTGCCAGCAGCTTCGACGGGGGGAGTGAAAAACTGTTTTTT.

This clone was picked up one time. The chain couples TRBV7-8 to TRBJ2-7; D not certain. There are 14 residues in the CDR3. Germline CDR1 is SGHVS and CDR2 is FQNEAQ. V dropped 5 bases and J dropped 3 bases, with 14 bases sitting between them. Written as DNA, the CDR3 is TGTGCCAGCAGCCCATCTGGACGAGTCTACGAGCAGTACTTC. This encodes CASSPSGRVYEQYF.

This clone was observed a handful of times. The chain links TRBV9 to TRBJ2-2; the D gene is possibly TRBD1 (6 bases). Germline V lookup: CDR1 SGDLS, CDR2 YYNGEE. V gave up 4 bases and J gave up 9 bases, with 16 bases separating them. The CDR3 contains 14 residues. The CDR3 coding sequence is TGTGCCAGCAGCCTCAGCGGACAGCACCGGGAGCTGTTTTTT. Amino acids: CASSLSGQHRELFF.

This chain connects TRBV10-2 to TRBJ2-7; TRBD2 might be the D (7 bases). This CDR3 spans 17 amino acids. Between the trimmed V and J ends, which lost 0 bases and 6 bases, there was a span of 21 bases. The germline V gene has CDR1 WSHSY and CDR2 SAAADI. The DNA of the CDR3 is TGCGCCAGCAGTGAGTCCGGTGTGGGGGCGGGAGTAGTCGAGCAGTACTTC. It yields the protein CASSESGVGAGVVEQYF.

This chain links TRBV5-1 with TRBJ2-3, with D hard to call. CDR1 SGHRS and CDR2 YFSETQ come from the germline V gene. This CDR3 has 16 amino acids. Trimming removed 4 bases at V and 0 bases at J, with 15 bases between. The DNA for the CDR3 is TGCGCCAGCAGCATGTCTCGCCTAAAAAGCACAGATACGCAGTATTTT. Amino acid sequence: CASSMSRLKSTDTQYF.

This chain joins TRBV28 and TRBJ2-1; either TRBD1 or TRBD2 may fit D (5 bases each). Trimming removed 6 bases at V and 5 bases at J, with 23 bases between. Germline-derived CDR1 and CDR2 are MDHEN and SYDVKM. CDR3 length: 17 residues. The CDR3 region has the DNA TGTGCCAGCAGCTACCTATGGGGGACCGGGACGGACAATGAGCAGTTCTTC. Translated, it gives CASSYLWGTGTDNEQFF.

This clone has just a few counts. This rearrangement joins TRBV28 to TRBJ2-4; D may be TRBD2 (5 bases). This CDR3 has 14 amino acids. Germline assignment: CDR1 MDHEN and CDR2 SYDVKM. The V end lost 8 bases, the J end lost 5 bases, and 16 bases lay between the germline ends. CDR3 residues: CASLGGLYENIQYF. Here the CDR3 DNA reads TGTGCCAGCTTGGGTGGACTGTATGAAAACATTCAGTACTTC.

The genes are TRBV27 and TRBJ2-1, with D perhaps TRBD1 (6 bases). The CDR3 runs 13 residues. Germline CDR1 reads MNHEY; CDR2 reads SMNVEV (reference sequence). V shed 5 bases and J shed 4 bases, with 9 bases lying between them. The CDR3 coding sequence is TGTGCCAGCAGTCCAGGACAGTACAATGAGCAGTTCTTC. It encodes CASSPGQYNEQFF.

This chain links TRBV27 with TRBJ1-1, with D maybe TRBD1 (5 bases). The germline V and J ends were trimmed by 7 bases and 4 bases, with 19 bases remaining between them. The CDR3 extends over 15 amino acids. Germline lookup yields CDR1 MNHEY and CDR2 SMNVEV (reference sequence). The CDR3 is CASNTSPGGGTEAFF. The CDR3 nucleotides read TGTGCCAGCAATACCTCCCCGGGGGGGGGCACTGAAGCTTTCTTT.

This chain connects TRBV28 to TRBJ1-2, with TRBD1 matching 10 bases. Germline assignment: CDR1 MDHEN and CDR2 SYDVKM. The CDR3 contains 13 residues. Trimming cost V 3 bases and J 8 bases; bases outside gene matches: 3. CDR3 sequence: CASSLGQGIGYTF. The CDR3 nucleotides read TGTGCCAGCAGTTTGGGACAGGGGATCGGCTACACCTTC.

A remark on this clone: As the CDR3 is not closed by the conserved phenylalanine or tryptophan, this likely results from a read error. No DNA is shown, since the ends of the CDR3 on it are uncertain; the CDR3 is the one TCRdb lists. This chain links TRBV11-1 with TRBJ1-1. Germline V gene data show CDR1 as SGHAT and CDR2 as FQDESV (reference sequence). Both ends counted, the CDR3 spans 14 residues. CDR3 sequence reads: CASSEEGAPTEVRP.

This clone was seen once. This chain links TRBV4-1 with TRBJ2-5; D gene uncertain. Trimming shortened V by 4 bases and J by 2 bases, and 11 bases separated the two germline ends. CDR3 length: 14 residues. CDR1 MGHRA and CDR2 YSYEKL come from the germline V gene. The CDR3 DNA sequence: TGCGCCAGCAGCCTAACTAACCTACAAGAGACCCAGTACTTC. It specifies CASSLTNLQETQYF.

The rearrangement links TRBV4-1 to TRBJ2-7, with D possibly being TRBD2 (6 bases). V was cut by 0 bases and J by 1 base, with 13 bases left in between. Germline assignment: CDR1 MGHRA and CDR2 YSYEKL. The CDR3 covers 16 residues. CDR3 amino acids: CASSQELGLTSYEQYF. The CDR3 nucleotides read TGCGCCAGCAGCCAAGAGCTTGGACTAACGTCCTACGAGCAGTACTTC.

This chain joins TRBV7-9 and TRBJ2-1; 7 bases agree with TRBD1. This CDR3 is built from 15 residues. From germline, CDR1 is SEHNR and CDR2 FQNEAQ (reference sequence). V dropped 5 bases and J dropped 7; count of bases not matched to a gene: 11. The CDR3 here is CASSPPGQLKNEQFF. The CDR3 nucleotides are TGTGCCAGCAGCCCTCCGGGACAGTTAAAAAATGAGCAGTTCTTC.

CDR3 nucleotide sequence: TGTGCCAGCAGCGTAGAGGGGGGTTGGACAGATACGCAGTATTTT. It specifies CASSVEGGWTDTQYF. The chain uses TRBV9 and TRBJ2-3; D possibly matches TRBD1 or TRBD2 (6 bases each). V gave up 0 bases and J gave up 3 bases, with 11 bases separating them. Germline V gene lookup returns CDR1 SGDLS and CDR2 YYNGEE. This CDR3 has 15 amino acids. The variable domain in full, completed from reference TRBV9 and TRBJ2-3, reads DSGVTQTPKHLITATGQRVTLRCSPRSGDLSVYWYQQSLDQGLQFLIQYYNGEERAKGNILERFSAQQFPDLHSELNLSSLELGDSALYFCASSVEGGWTDTQYFGPGTRLTVL.

This chain connects TRBV6-5 to TRBJ1-1, with 7 bases aligning to TRBD1. CDR3 length: 11 amino acids. Germline V CDR1 and CDR2: MNHEY, SVGAGI. J lost 5 bases, V lost 9 bases, and 3 bases had no gene match. The CDR3 here is CASKQGTEAFF. CDR3 in DNA: TGTGCCAGTAAACAGGGGACTGAAGCTTTCTTT.

The chain uses TRBV25-1 and TRBJ2-7, with 7 bases identical to TRBD2. CDR3 length: 15 residues. Trimming cost V 7 bases and J 6 bases; bases outside gene matches: 15. The V gene's germline CDR1 is MGHDK and CDR2 SYGVNS. The CDR3 coding sequence is TGTGCCAGCAATGGGGGGGACTCGCGGAGGGGCGAGCAGTACTTC. Encoded protein: CASNGGDSRRGEQYF.

The count of this clone is one. The CDR3 DNA is TGTGCCAGCAGCTCCTCGGACCGACAGGGTCCGAATGAAAAACTGTTTTTT. Its translation: CASSSSDRQGPNEKLFF. The chain joins TRBV7-9 to TRBJ1-4; 7 bases are a match to TRBD1. The CDR3 extends over 17 amino acids. The germline V gene encodes CDR1 SEHNR and CDR2 FQNEAQ (reference sequence). The J segment lost 5 bases and the V segment lost 4 bases, leaving 13 bases of the junction unmatched.

This sequence joins TRBV6-1 and TRBJ2-5; D not resolved. The V end was cut by 0 bases, the J end by 5 bases, with 16 bases between. The V gene's germline CDR1 is MNHNS and CDR2 SASEGT. This CDR3 spans 16 amino acids. The CDR3 protein is CASSEAEGYGGETQYF. Here the CDR3 DNA reads TGTGCCAGCAGTGAAGCGGAAGGTTACGGTGGGGAGACCCAGTACTTC.

This clone showed up just a few times. This chain links TRBV29-1 with TRBJ1-1, with unresolved D. The V gene's germline CDR1 is SQVTM and CDR2 ANQGSEA. This CDR3 has 11 amino acids. Trimming removed 2 bases from V and 4 bases from J, with 5 bases in between. The CDR3 DNA reads TGCAGCGTTGAAAGTATCACTGAAGCTTTCTTT. Amino acid sequence: CSVESITEAFF.

The chain links TRBV27 to TRBJ2-7; D is tentatively TRBD1 or TRBD2 (5 bases each). Trimming cost V 4 bases and J 0 bases, with 16 bases left between them. The CDR3 runs to 16 residues. Germline CDR1 reads MNHEY; CDR2 reads SMNVEV (reference sequence). The CDR3 DNA sequence: TGTGCCAGCAGTTCCTCCTCCGGGACGCTCTCCTACGAGCAGTACTTC. It translates to CASSSSSGTLSYEQYF.

The sample holds a few counts of this clone. The rearrangement uses TRBV14 and TRBJ2-7; 9 bases agree with TRBD1. CDR3 length: 14 amino acids. After removal of 4 bases from V and 5 bases from J, the junction contained 6 bases not matched to a gene. CDR1 and CDR2 (germline): SGHDN, FVKESK. For the CDR3, the DNA is TGTGCCAGCAGCCGGACAGGGGCTTACGACGAGCAGTACTTC. This gives the protein CASSRTGAYDEQYF.

The chain carries TRBV27 and TRBJ2-3; no clear D gene. This CDR3 spans 13 amino acids. The germline V gene encodes CDR1 MNHEY and CDR2 SMNVEV (reference sequence). Trimming removed 3 bases from V and 0 bases from J, with 4 bases in between. CDR3 DNA sequence: TGTGCCAGCAGTTTGATTAGCACAGATACGCAGTATTTT. Amino acids: CASSLISTDTQYF.

This chain joins TRBV7-9 and TRBJ2-3; tentatively, D is TRBD2 (5 bases). Between the trimmed V and J ends, which lost 2 bases and 1 base, there was a span of 19 bases. The length of the CDR3 is 18 residues. Germline lookup yields CDR1 SEHNR and CDR2 FQNEAQ (reference sequence). The CDR3 protein is CASSLYTSGGIRTDTQYF. The DNA for the CDR3 is TGTGCCAGCAGCTTATATACCTCCGGAGGAATCCGCACAGATACGCAGTATTTT.